The text below deals with one T cell receptor (beta chain). The antigen is unknown. The record originates from a study of T cell responses to AZD1222 COVID-19 vaccine. General study findings and limits: Elevations in Spike-specific TCR breadth and depth followed administration of two AZD1222 doses.

TCRdb keeps only in-frame clones here, not all; method: immunoSEQ multiplex PCR. The repertoire holds roughly 130,000 clones, with less than 95% as singletons. The TCR was taken from an adult who received the MenACWY meningococcal vaccine as a control. The source material was peripheral blood, sampled 28 days after the second dose of the MenACWY control vaccine.

The CDR3 here is CASSESGTSGDNYNEQFF. The CDR3 region has the DNA TGCGCCAGCAGTGAGTCGGGAACTAGCGGGGACAACTACAATGAGCAGTTCTTC. This chain connects TRBV10-1 to TRBJ2-1; 10 positions agree with TRBD2. The V segment lost 0 bases and the J segment 3 bases; nucleotides outside the gene matches: 8. The CDR3 is 18 residues long. Germline CDR1 WNHNN, CDR2 SYGVQD (reference sequence).